This T cell receptor beta chain was sequenced in a study of cytomegalovirus exposure and HLA in healthy donors. The CDR3 runs 14 residues. Germline-derived CDR1 and CDR2 are LNHNV and YYDKDF (reference sequence). Between the trimmed V and J ends, which lost 0 bases and 5 bases, there was a span of 8 bases. PCR primers comprised 60 Vbeta and 13 Jbeta primers. The method was immunoSEQ multiplex PCR; TCRdb's version includes in-frame clones alone and lacks a portion of them. The table has about 180,000 clones, roughly 87% seen once. The TCR sequence derives from a woman aged 50 to 65 in good health and CMV-seronegative. The sequenced material came from PBMCs. The rearrangement links TRBV15 to TRBJ1-5; D is ambiguous. CDR3 bases: TGTGCCACCAGCAGAGATAAGCGGGATCAGCCCCAGCATTTT. Encoded protein: CATSRDKRDQPQHF.